This section outlines one T cell receptor beta chain sequence together with its context. What it binds is unknown. The data are from a study of T cell responses to AZD1222 COVID-19 vaccine. Study-wide results and caveats: Donor demographics were predominantly white British with a female majority; clonal diversity may be underestimated. Increased Spike-specific TCR breadth and depth were observed after two AZD1222 doses.

The method was immunoSEQ multiplex PCR; TCRdb's version includes in-frame clones alone and lacks a portion of them. The profile shows about 140,000 clones, around 93% of them singletons. This CDR3 spans 19 amino acids. V shed 3 bases and J 5 bases; nucleotides not matched to a gene: 19. Per the germline V gene, CDR1 is MNHEY and CDR2 is SVGEGT. J is TRBJ1-5 and V is TRBV6-2 or TRBV6-3, with TRBD1 identical over 7 bases. This TCR was recovered from an adult in good health. Source: peripheral blood, taken on day 0 of AZD1222 vaccination. The CDR3 reads CASSYLGQAVGRVYQPQHF. The CDR3 DNA reads TGTGCCAGCAGTTATCTAGGACAGGCCGTCGGCCGGGTTTATCAGCCCCAGCATTTT.